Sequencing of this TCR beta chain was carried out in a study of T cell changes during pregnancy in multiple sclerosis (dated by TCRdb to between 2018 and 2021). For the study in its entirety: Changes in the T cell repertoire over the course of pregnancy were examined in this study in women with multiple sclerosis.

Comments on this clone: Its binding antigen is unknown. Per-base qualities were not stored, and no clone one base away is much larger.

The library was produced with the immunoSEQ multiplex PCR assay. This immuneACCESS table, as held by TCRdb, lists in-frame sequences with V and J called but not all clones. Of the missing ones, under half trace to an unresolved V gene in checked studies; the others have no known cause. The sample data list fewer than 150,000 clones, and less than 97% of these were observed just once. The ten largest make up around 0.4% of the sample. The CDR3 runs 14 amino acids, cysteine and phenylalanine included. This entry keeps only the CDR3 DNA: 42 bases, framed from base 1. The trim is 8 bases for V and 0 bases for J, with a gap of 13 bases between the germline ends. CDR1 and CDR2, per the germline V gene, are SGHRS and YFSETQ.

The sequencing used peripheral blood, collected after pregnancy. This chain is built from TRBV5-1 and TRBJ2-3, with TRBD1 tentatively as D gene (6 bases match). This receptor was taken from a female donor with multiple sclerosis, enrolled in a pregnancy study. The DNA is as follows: TGCGCCAGTACGGACAGTCCTAGCACAGATACGCAGTATTTT. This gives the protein CASTDSPSTDTQYF.